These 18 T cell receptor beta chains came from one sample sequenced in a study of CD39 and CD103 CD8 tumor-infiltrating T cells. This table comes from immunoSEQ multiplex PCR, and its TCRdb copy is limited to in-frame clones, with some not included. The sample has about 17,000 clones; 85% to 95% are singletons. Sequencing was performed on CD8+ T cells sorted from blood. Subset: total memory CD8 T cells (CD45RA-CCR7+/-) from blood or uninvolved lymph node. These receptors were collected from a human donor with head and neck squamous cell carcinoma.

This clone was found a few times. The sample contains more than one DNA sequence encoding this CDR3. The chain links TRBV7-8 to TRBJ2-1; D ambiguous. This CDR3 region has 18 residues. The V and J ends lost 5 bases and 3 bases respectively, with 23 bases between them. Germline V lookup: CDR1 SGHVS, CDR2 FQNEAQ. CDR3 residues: CASSGHQRLLAFYNEQFF. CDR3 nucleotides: TGTGCCAGCAGCGGCCACCAACGACTCTTAGCCTTCTACAATGAGCAGTTCTTC.

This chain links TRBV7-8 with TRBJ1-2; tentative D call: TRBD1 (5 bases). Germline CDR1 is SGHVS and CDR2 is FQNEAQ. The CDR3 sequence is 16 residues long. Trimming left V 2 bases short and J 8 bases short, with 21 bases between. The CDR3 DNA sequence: TGTGCCAGCAGCTTATATGGGGCCGAGAGGGCGCGGGGCTACACCTTC. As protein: CASSLYGAERARGYTF. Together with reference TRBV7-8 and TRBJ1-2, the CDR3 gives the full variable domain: GAGVSQSPRYKVAKRGQDVALRCDPISGHVSLFWYQQALGQGPEFLTYFQNEAQLDKSGLPSDRFFAERPEGSVSTLKIQRTQQEDSAVYLCASSLYGAERARGYTFGSGTRLTVV.

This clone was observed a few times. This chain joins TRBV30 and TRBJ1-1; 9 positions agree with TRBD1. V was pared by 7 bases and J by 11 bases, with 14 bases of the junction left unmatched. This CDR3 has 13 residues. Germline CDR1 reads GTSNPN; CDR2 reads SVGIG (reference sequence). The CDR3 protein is CAFHNTPDRGAFF. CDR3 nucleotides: TGTGCCTTCCACAACACTCCAGACAGGGGGGCTTTCTTT.

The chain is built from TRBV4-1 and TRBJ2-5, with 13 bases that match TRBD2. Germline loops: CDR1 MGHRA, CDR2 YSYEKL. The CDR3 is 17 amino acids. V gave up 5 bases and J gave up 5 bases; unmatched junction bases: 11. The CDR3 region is CASSTTSGGALYETQYF. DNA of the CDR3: TGCGCCAGCAGCACCACTAGCGGGGGGGCTTTGTACGAGACCCAGTACTTC.

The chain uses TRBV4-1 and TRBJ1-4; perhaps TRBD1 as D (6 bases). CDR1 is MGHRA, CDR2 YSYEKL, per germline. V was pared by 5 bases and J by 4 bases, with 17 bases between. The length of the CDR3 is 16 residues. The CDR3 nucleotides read TGCGCCAGCAGCTTGCTTGAACAGGGTAATAATGAAAAACTGTTTTTT. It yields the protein CASSLLEQGNNEKLFF.

CDR3 nucleotides: TGTGCCAGCAGTGGTCTCTCCTACGAGCAGTACTTC. It yields the protein CASSGLSYEQYF. This sequence joins TRBV6-6 and TRBJ2-7; D gene unclear. Germline CDR1 MNHNY, CDR2 SVGAGI (reference sequence). With 5 bases removed from V and 0 bases from J, the gap between germline ends came to 5 bases. The CDR3 extends over 12 amino acids.

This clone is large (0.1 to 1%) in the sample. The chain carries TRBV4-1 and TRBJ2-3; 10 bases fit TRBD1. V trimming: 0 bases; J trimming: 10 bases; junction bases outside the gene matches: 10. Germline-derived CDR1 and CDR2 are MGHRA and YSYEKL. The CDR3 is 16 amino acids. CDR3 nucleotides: TGCGCCAGCAGCCAAGACGGGACAGGGGTATGGGTAGCGCAGTATTTT. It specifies CASSQDGTGVWVAQYF.

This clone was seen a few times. The CDR3 DNA is TGTGCCAGCAGCTTAGGTTCCTATGGCTACACCTTC. Amino acids: CASSLGSYGYTF. The chain combines TRBV7-9 with TRBJ1-2, with D unresolved. The CDR3 is made up of 12 amino acids. CDR1 SEHNR and CDR2 FQNEAQ come from the germline V gene (reference sequence). Trimming took 1 base from V and 4 from J, leaving 4 bases between them.

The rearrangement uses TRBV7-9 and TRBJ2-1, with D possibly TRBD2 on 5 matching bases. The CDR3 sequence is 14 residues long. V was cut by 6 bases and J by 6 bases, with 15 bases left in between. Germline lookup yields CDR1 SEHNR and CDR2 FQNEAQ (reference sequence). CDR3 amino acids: CASREGLSPNEQFF. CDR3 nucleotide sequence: TGTGCCAGCAGAGAGGGCTTATCCCCCAATGAGCAGTTCTTC.

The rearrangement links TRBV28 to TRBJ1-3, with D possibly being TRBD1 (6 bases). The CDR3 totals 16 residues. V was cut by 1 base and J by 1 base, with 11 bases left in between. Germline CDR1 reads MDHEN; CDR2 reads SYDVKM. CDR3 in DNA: TGTGCCAGCAGTTTATCCCCGGGGGCGTCTGGAAACACCATATATTTT. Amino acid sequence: CASSLSPGASGNTIYF.

Here the CDR3 DNA reads TGTGCCAGCAGCTTAGCTCAGGGTGGGGAGCAGTACTTC. It specifies CASSLAQGGEQYF. The chain uses TRBV7-9 and TRBJ2-7; D perhaps matches TRBD1 (5 bases). CDR1 and CDR2 (germline): SEHNR, FQNEAQ (reference sequence). CDR3 size: 13 residues. Trimming left V 0 bases short and J 7 bases short, with 10 bases between.

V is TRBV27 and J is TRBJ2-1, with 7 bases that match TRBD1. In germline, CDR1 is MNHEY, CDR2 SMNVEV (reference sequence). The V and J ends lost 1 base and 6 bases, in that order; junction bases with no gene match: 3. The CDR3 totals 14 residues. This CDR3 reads CASSLLTGPNEQFF. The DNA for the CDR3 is TGTGCCAGCAGTTTATTGACAGGGCCCAATGAGCAGTTCTTC.

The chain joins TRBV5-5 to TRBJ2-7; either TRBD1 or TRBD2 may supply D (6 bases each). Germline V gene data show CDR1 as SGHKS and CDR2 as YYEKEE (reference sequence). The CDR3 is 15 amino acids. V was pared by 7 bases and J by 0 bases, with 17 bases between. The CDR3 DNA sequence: TGTGCCAGCGCCCTAGGGGGGCAGAGCTCCTACGAGCAGTACTTC. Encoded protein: CASALGGQSSYEQYF.

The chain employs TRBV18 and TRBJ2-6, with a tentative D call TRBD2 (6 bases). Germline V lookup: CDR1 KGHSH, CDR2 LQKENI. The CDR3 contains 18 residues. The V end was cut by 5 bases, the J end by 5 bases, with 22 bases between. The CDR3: CASSFGRDLQSRANVLTF. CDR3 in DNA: TGTGCCAGCTCATTTGGAAGGGACTTACAAAGTCGGGCCAACGTCCTGACTTTC.

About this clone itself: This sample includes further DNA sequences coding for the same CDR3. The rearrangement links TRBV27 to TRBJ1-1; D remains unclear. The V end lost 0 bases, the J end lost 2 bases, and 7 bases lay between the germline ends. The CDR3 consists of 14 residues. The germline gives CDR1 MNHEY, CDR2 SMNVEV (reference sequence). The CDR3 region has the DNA TGTGCCAGCAGTTTATCGGGCCTAAACACTGAAGCTTTCTTT. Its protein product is CASSLSGLNTEAFF.

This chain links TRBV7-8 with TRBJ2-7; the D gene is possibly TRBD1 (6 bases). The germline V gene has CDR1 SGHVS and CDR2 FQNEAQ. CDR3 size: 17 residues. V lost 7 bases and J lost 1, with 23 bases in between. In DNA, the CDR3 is TGTGCCAGCACGTCCCCTTCCAGGGGTGGGACATCCTACGAGCAGTACTTC. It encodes CASTSPSRGGTSYEQYF.

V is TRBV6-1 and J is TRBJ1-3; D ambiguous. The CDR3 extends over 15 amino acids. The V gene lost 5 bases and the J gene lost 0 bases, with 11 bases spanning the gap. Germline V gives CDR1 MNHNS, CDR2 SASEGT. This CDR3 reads CASSRRSSSGNTIYF. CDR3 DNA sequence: TGTGCCAGCAGTAGACGGTCGAGCTCTGGAAACACCATATATTTT.

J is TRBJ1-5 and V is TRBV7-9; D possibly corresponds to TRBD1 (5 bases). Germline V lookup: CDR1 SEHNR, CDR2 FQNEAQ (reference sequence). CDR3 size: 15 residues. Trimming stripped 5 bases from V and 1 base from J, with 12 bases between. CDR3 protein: CASSTGTTSNQPQHF. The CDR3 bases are TGTGCCAGCAGCACCGGGACCACAAGCAATCAGCCCCAGCATTTT.